A selection of T cell receptor beta chains follows, all from one sample in a study of early T cells in non-severe SARS-CoV-2 infection. TCRdb passed the 5' RACE reads through MiXCR, listing each CDR3 protein once. The sample yields about 110,000 distinct CDR3 sequences, over 8.5% seen once. The sequenced sample was whole blood. The source of these receptors is an adult who was a healthcare worker with PCR-confirmed SARS-CoV-2 infection or an uninfected control (not recorded which). CDR3s include the opening cysteine and the closing phenylalanine or tryptophan. A D gene is named only where the DNA matches it firmly. A clone size is listed for some rows: how often the clone was seen (once, few, many), or a class if it is expanded.

TRBV2,many,14,TRBD2,TRBJ2-1,CASRQALAGHEQFF,TGTGCCAGCCGGCAGGCCCTAGCGGGTCACGAGCAGTTCTTC
TRBV4-1,few,15,.,TRBJ1-5,CASSPGHHPNQPQHF,TGCGCCAGCAGCCCAGGACACCACCCCAATCAGCCCCAGCATTTT
TRBV2,.,13,.,TRBJ2-2,CASKLTNTGELFF,TGTGCCAGCAAACTAACGAACACCGGGGAGCTGTTTTTT
TRBV7-8,few,14,TRBD1,TRBJ1-1,CASSDRDRTTEAFF,TGTGCCAGCAGCGATAGGGACAGAACCACTGAAGCTTTCTTT
TRBV20-1,many,14,.,TRBJ1-4,CSARGSATNEKLFF,TGCAGTGCTAGAGGTTCTGCAACTAATGAAAAACTGTTTTTT
TRBV6-2/TRBV6-3,.,13,.,TRBJ1-2,CASSEQGGYGYTF,TGTGCCAGCAGTGAGCAGGGAGGATATGGCTACACCTTC
TRBV20-1,few,14,TRBD1,TRBJ1-1,CSARGLGMNTEAFF,TGCAGTGCCAGGGGGTTGGGAATGAACACTGAAGCTTTCTTT
TRBV10-3,.,13,.,TRBJ2-7,CAISDGAAYEQYF,TGTGCCATCAGTGATGGGGCCGCCTACGAGCAGTACTTC
TRBV7-9,.,12,.,TRBJ1-2,CASSLGGLGYTF,TGTGCCAGCAGCTTAGGAGGGTTAGGCTACACCTTC
TRBV2,.,11,.,TRBJ1-1,CASKGDAEAFF,TGTGCCAGCAAGGGGGATGCTGAAGCTTTCTTT
TRBV5-1,few,14,.,TRBJ2-1,CASSLTPSYNEQFF,TGCGCCAGCAGCTTGACTCCCTCCTACAATGAGCAGTTCTTC
TRBV10-2,many,14,TRBD1,TRBJ1-1,CASRVQGAPTEAFF,TGCGCCAGCAGAGTACAGGGGGCGCCCACTGAAGCTTTCTTT
TRBV5-1,few,14,.,TRBJ2-7,CASRGGQRAYEQYF,TGCGCCAGCAGGGGTGGGCAGAGAGCCTACGAGCAGTACTTC
TRBV19,many,13,.,TRBJ1-2,CASSEQGLAGYTF,TGTGCCAGTAGCGAACAGGGTTTGGCTGGCTACACCTTC
TRBV10-3,.,12,.,TRBJ2-7,CAISVGVYEQYF,TGTGCCATCAGTGTGGGAGTTTACGAGCAGTACTTC
TRBV5-4,few,15,.,TRBJ2-3,CASSLAAFSTDTQYF,TGTGCCAGCAGCTTGGCCGCGTTTAGCACAGATACGCAGTATTTT
TRBV12-3/TRBV12-4,many,15,.,TRBJ2-3,CASSLAEGPEDTQYF,TGTGCCAGCAGTTTAGCGGAGGGCCCGGAAGATACGCAGTATTTT
TRBV10-3,many,14,.,TRBJ1-2,CAISESRDIYGYTF,TGTGCCATCAGTGAGTCCCGGGACATCTATGGCTACACCTTC
TRBV10-3,.,13,.,TRBJ1-3,CAISESGEITIYF,TGTGCCATCAGTGAGTCGGGAGAAATCACCATATATTTT
TRBV11-2,many,16,.,TRBJ1-3,CASSLLSAYSGNTIYF,TGTGCCAGCAGCTTACTTTCAGCCTACTCTGGAAACACCATATATTTT
TRBV28,.,15,TRBD2,TRBJ2-3,CASSPTSGRVDTQYF,TGTGCCAGCAGTCCCACTAGCGGGAGAGTAGATACGCAGTATTTT
TRBV19,.,15,.,TRBJ2-1,CASSTPGAPYNEQFF,TGTGCCAGTAGTACACCCGGGGCCCCCTACAATGAGCAGTTCTTC
TRBV24-1,.,13,.,TRBJ2-3,CATSALPSDTQYF,TGTGCCACCAGCGCCCTTCCGTCAGATACGCAGTATTTT
TRBV29-1,many,13,.,TRBJ2-3,CSVGGGITDTQYF,TGCAGCGTTGGAGGCGGGATAACAGATACGCAGTATTTT
TRBV20-1,.,12,TRBD1,TRBJ2-1,CSAGTGEVEQFF,TGCAGTGCCGGGACAGGGGAGGTAGAGCAGTTCTTC
TRBV28,.,13,.,TRBJ1-6,CASTTSLREDFDF,TGTGCCAGCACCACAAGTCTCCGGGAAGATTTCGACTTT
TRBV2,many,12,TRBD1,TRBJ2-7,CASRDRGLEQYF,TGTGCCAGCAGGGACAGGGGTCTCGAGCAGTACTTC
TRBV19,.,16,.,TRBJ2-6,CASTLTGNGGANVLTF,TGTGCCAGTACCCTCACAGGGAATGGTGGGGCCAACGTCCTGACTTTC
TRBV5-4,many,14,.,TRBJ2-7,CASSLAQGEIEQYF,TGTGCCAGCAGCTTGGCGCAGGGAGAAATCGAGCAGTACTTC
TRBV12-3/TRBV12-4,.,16,TRBD2,TRBJ2-1,CASRHPSVGGFYEQFF,TGTGCCAGCAGGCACCCTAGCGTCGGGGGGTTCTATGAGCAGTTCTTC
TRBV6-1,many,17,.,TRBJ1-5,CASSERFRAGGYQPQHF,TGTGCCAGCAGTGAAAGGTTTAGGGCAGGCGGATATCAGCCCCAGCATTTT
TRBV7-9,.,13,.,TRBJ2-7,CASSHAGGYEQYF,TGTGCCAGCAGCCATGCCGGGGGCTACGAGCAGTACTTC
TRBV29-1,few,12,.,TRBJ2-3,CSVDTYTDTQYF,TGCAGCGTTGACACCTACACAGATACGCAGTATTTT
TRBV12-5,few,18,TRBD1,TRBJ2-1,CASGFVQGASLGVNEQFF,TGTGCTAGTGGTTTCGTCCAGGGGGCCTCTCTAGGAGTCAATGAGCAGTTCTTC
TRBV28,few,13,.,TRBJ2-1,CANRRAGSNEQFF,TGTGCCAACCGGAGAGCGGGTAGCAATGAGCAGTTCTTC
TRBV7-2,many,19,TRBD2,TRBJ2-1,CASSRRGRARLAHYNEQFF,TGTGCCAGCAGCCGGCGGGGGAGGGCGAGGCTAGCGCATTACAATGAGCAGTTCTTC
TRBV18,.,13,.,TRBJ2-7,CASSPYSSYEQYF,TGTGCCAGCTCACCTTACAGCTCCTACGAGCAGTACTTC
TRBV28,few,14,.,TRBJ1-5,CASSLYRLNQPQHF,TGTGCCAGCAGTTTGTACAGGCTAAATCAGCCCCAGCATTTT
TRBV11-2,few,13,.,TRBJ1-1,CASTFAGETEAFF,TGTGCCAGCACCTTTGCGGGGGAAACTGAAGCTTTCTTT
TRBV6-5,few,17,TRBD1,TRBJ1-5,CASRPTGTAYSNQPQHF,TGTGCCAGCAGACCGACTGGGACAGCATATAGCAATCAGCCCCAGCATTTT
TRBV13,.,13,.,TRBJ2-5,CASSLGDQETQYF,TGTGCCAGCAGCTTGGGGGACCAAGAGACCCAGTACTTC
TRBV12-3/TRBV12-4,many,11,.,TRBJ2-1,CASSPRSWQFF,TGTGCCAGCAGCCCAAGGTCCTGGCAGTTCTTC
TRBV4-3,many,13,.,TRBJ2-6,CASSRTGANVLTF,TGCGCCAGCAGCCGGACAGGGGCCAACGTCCTGACTTTC
TRBV30,.,16,TRBD2,TRBJ2-2,CAWRDRIAGDTGELFF,TGTGCCTGGAGGGACCGGATAGCGGGAGACACCGGGGAGCTGTTTTTT
TRBV7-9,.,15,TRBD2,TRBJ2-7,CASSRGTSGIGEQYF,TGTGCCAGCAGCCGGGGGACTAGCGGGATCGGCGAGCAGTACTTC
TRBV25-1,.,13,.,TRBJ2-3,CANSPPSTNTQYF,TGTGCCAACAGTCCGCCCTCAACCAATACGCAGTATTTT
TRBV12-3/TRBV12-4,many,15,TRBD1,TRBJ1-5,CASSLGGTGHQPQHF,TGTGCCAGCAGTTTAGGCGGGACAGGGCATCAGCCCCAGCATTTT
TRBV12-3/TRBV12-4,many,17,TRBD2,TRBJ2-1,CASRLASPGLTYNEQFF,TGTGCCAGCAGACTAGCTTCGCCGGGACTAACCTACAATGAGCAGTTCTTC
TRBV2,many,15,.,TRBJ2-1,CASSEMASFNNEQFF,TGTGCCAGCAGTGAAATGGCTAGTTTCAACAATGAGCAGTTCTTC
TRBV3-1,few,12,.,TRBJ2-3,CASSLRDSTQYF,TGTGCCAGCAGCCTACGTGATAGTACGCAGTATTTT
TRBV12-3/TRBV12-4,many,13,.,TRBJ2-1,CASSFGSLGRQFF,TGTGCCAGCAGTTTCGGATCCCTTGGGCGGCAGTTCTTC
TRBV28,.,12,.,TRBJ2-1,CASSPGINEQFF,TGTGCCAGCAGTCCCGGGATAAATGAGCAGTTCTTC
TRBV20-1,many,14,TRBD2,TRBJ2-1,CSANGGRAGNEQFF,TGCAGTGCTAACGGCGGGAGGGCGGGGAATGAGCAGTTCTTC
TRBV14,few,13,.,TRBJ1-4,CASSQGSREKLFF,TGTGCCAGCAGCCAAGGCTCCCGGGAAAAACTGTTTTTT
TRBV18,few,13,.,TRBJ1-4,CASSPVHNEKLFF,TGTGCCAGCTCACCAGTTCATAATGAAAAACTGTTTTTT
TRBV12-3/TRBV12-4,.,14,.,TRBJ2-2,CASSPRSTRGELFF,TGTGCCAGCAGTCCCCGATCAACCCGCGGGGAGCTGTTTTTT
TRBV7-3,few,15,TRBD2,TRBJ2-7,CASSPRLAVSYEQYF,TGTGCCAGCAGCCCACGACTAGCGGTGTCCTACGAGCAGTACTTC
TRBV5-1,many,16,TRBD2,TRBJ2-1,CASSLASGSPYNEQFF,TGCGCCAGCAGCTTGGCTAGCGGGAGCCCCTACAATGAGCAGTTCTTC
TRBV4-1,few,18,.,TRBJ2-6,CASSQDRARGYGANVLTF,TGCGCCAGCAGCCAAGATCGGGCCCGGGGCTACGGGGCCAACGTCCTGACTTTC
TRBV20-1,many,14,.,TRBJ2-7,CSARGPKGTDEQYF,TGCAGTGCTAGAGGACCTAAGGGGACGGACGAGCAGTACTTC